Included here is one T cell receptor beta chain sequence, with context. Its specificity is unknown. The germline V and J ends were trimmed by 0 bases and 7 bases, with 4 bases remaining between them. Germline V gene sequence: CDR1 LNHNV, CDR2 YYDKDF (reference sequence). The CDR3 contains 12 residues. The sample is drawn from a study of T cells in tuberculosis. Study summary: CD1B tetramers identified T cells specific for mycobacterial lipid GMM. A South African cohort included IGRA-negative adolescents, latently infected IGRA-positive adolescents and adults with active tuberculosis.

TCRdb keeps only in-frame clones here, not all; method: immunoSEQ multiplex PCR. The sample holds 38,000 or so clones, around 96% seen once. Findings and caveats of the study: Smaller alpha distances in active tuberculosis partly reflected shorter CDR3-alpha lengths. Active tuberculosis alpha repertoires lay closer to GMM-specific TCRs than controls'.

The rearrangement links TRBV15 to TRBJ2-1; D unclear. Source material: PBMCs. The TCR was taken from a donor aged 10 to 29 with latent tuberculosis or without tuberculosis infection. The CDR3 nucleotides are TGTGCCACCAGCAGAGATATAAATGAGCAGTTCTTC. Its protein is CATSRDINEQFF.